What follows are 10 T cell receptor beta chains derived from one specimen sequenced in a study of cytomegalovirus exposure and HLA in healthy donors. PCR involved 60 Vbeta and 13 Jbeta primers. Only in-frame clones appear in the TCRdb table, and some are missing; sequencing was by immunoSEQ multiplex PCR. Here the sample spans some 130,000 clones, about 82% being singletons. Sample: PBMCs. Receptors originate from a female donor in good health and CMV-seropositive.

V and J are TRBV4-1 and TRBJ1-1; a weak D match, TRBD1 (5 bases). From germline, CDR1 is MGHRA and CDR2 YSYEKL. This CDR3 is 13 amino acids long. V was trimmed by 0 bases and J by 5 bases, leaving 7 bases between them. The CDR3 loop is CASSQDRGTEAFF. In DNA, the CDR3 is TGCGCCAGCAGCCAAGACCGGGGGACTGAAGCTTTCTTT.

The chain links TRBV9 to TRBJ2-7, with 10 bases aligning to TRBD2. The CDR3 runs to 14 residues. Per germline, CDR1 SGDLS and CDR2 YYNGEE. V dropped 3 bases and J dropped 3; count of bases not matched to a gene: 3. CDR3 nucleotide sequence: TGTGCCAGCAGCGCTAGCGGGGGTCGCTACGAGCAGTACTTC. It encodes CASSASGGRYEQYF.

The rearrangement uses TRBV19 and TRBJ2-7; TRBD2 is a possible D gene (7 bases). V lost 5 bases to trimming and J lost 2 bases, with 16 bases between them. Germline CDR1 is LNHDA and CDR2 is SQIVND (reference sequence). CDR3 length: 15 residues. DNA for the CDR3: TGTGCCAGTAGTCCGGGTGGGGGGGCCACCTACGAGCAGTACTTC. The encoded protein is CASSPGGGATYEQYF.

CDR3 sequence reads: CASSFDYRFSEQYF. The CDR3 DNA reads TGCGCCAGCAGCTTTGACTACCGCTTTAGCGAGCAGTACTTC. The chain uses TRBV5-1 and TRBJ2-7, with D possibly TRBD2 on 5 matching bases. This CDR3 is 14 amino acids long. The germline V gene encodes CDR1 SGHRS and CDR2 YFSETQ. Trimming took off 2 bases at V and 6 bases at J, with 15 bases between the two ends.

V gene TRBV12-5 combines with J gene TRBJ2-3, with 13 bases aligning to TRBD2. The V and J ends lost 6 bases and 2 bases, in that order; junction bases with no gene match: 8. From germline, CDR1 is LGHNT and CDR2 FRNRAP. CDR3 size: 17 residues. CDR3: CASGPKGLAGATDTQYF. The CDR3, as DNA: TGTGCTAGTGGACCAAAAGGACTAGCGGGAGCCACAGATACGCAGTATTTT.

The rearrangement joins TRBV30 to TRBJ1-5, with a possible D match to TRBD1 (6 bases). The CDR3 runs 13 residues. V was cut by 2 bases and J by 7 bases, with 12 bases left in between. Germline assignment: CDR1 GTSNPN and CDR2 SVGIG (reference sequence). CDR3 loop: CAWSSRGRQPQHF. The CDR3 bases are TGTGCCTGGAGTAGCAGGGGCCGACAGCCCCAGCATTTT.

This chain links TRBV5-6 with TRBJ2-1; 8 nucleotides agree with TRBD1. The germline CDR1 and CDR2 sequences are SGHDT and YYEEEE. This CDR3 has 14 residues. The V gene end was trimmed by 3 bases and the J gene end by 7 bases; junction bases not matched to a gene: 6. The CDR3 loop is CASSYGQGRNEQFF. CDR3 in DNA: TGTGCCAGCAGCTATGGACAGGGAAGGAATGAGCAGTTCTTC.

The chain couples TRBV30 to TRBJ2-7; 8 bases match TRBD1. CDR1 is GTSNPN, CDR2 SVGIG, per germline (reference sequence). The V segment lost 3 bases and the J segment 2 bases; nucleotides outside the gene matches: 3. The CDR3 spans 13 residues. Here the CDR3 reads CAWRGQATYEQYF. In DNA, the CDR3 is TGTGCCTGGAGGGGACAGGCGACCTACGAGCAGTACTTC.

The chain has TRBV2 and TRBJ2-1, with 8 bases fitting TRBD1. CDR3 length: 15 amino acids. Germline V lookup: CDR1 SNHLY, CDR2 FYNNEI. J lost 7 bases, V lost 3 bases, and 8 bases had no gene match. CDR3 sequence: CASSDGQGGINEQFF. DNA of the CDR3: TGTGCCAGCAGTGACGGACAGGGTGGAATAAATGAGCAGTTCTTC.

The V and J genes are TRBV11-2 and TRBJ2-2; 13 bases fit TRBD2. V lost 5 bases and J lost 6; bases outside the gene matches: 15. Germline CDR1 is SGHAT and CDR2 is FQNNGV. The CDR3 contains 19 residues. CDR3: CASSTKTSGGGLGAGELFF. The CDR3 coding sequence is TGTGCCAGCAGCACTAAAACTAGCGGGGGGGGACTTGGGGCCGGGGAGCTGTTTTTT.